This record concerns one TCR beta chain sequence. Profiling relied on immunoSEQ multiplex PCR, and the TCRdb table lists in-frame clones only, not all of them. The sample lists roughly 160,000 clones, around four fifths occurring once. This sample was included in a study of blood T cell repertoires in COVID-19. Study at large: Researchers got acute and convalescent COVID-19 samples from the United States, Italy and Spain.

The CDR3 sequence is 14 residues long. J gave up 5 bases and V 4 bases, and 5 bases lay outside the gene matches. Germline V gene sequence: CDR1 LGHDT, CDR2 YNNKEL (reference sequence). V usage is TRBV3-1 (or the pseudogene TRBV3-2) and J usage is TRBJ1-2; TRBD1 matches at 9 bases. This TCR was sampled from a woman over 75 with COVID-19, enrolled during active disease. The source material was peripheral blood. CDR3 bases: TGTGCCAGCAGCCCACAGGGGGCGAGGTATGGCTACACCTTC. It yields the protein CASSPQGARYGYTF.